The 15 T cell receptor beta chains in this list originate from one sample, sequenced in a study of T cell repertoires in cytomegalovirus infection. MiXCR, applied by TCRdb to the reads, yields one record per CDR3 protein. The sample has about 740,000 distinct CDR3 sequences, 30% to 40% seen once; the top ten hold around a sixth. For these TCRs, the target antigens are not known. The sample here was cultured PBMCs, taken from culture after CMV antigen stimulation. These receptor sequences come from a human donor in good health (CMV status not recorded). Some clones in this sample may be carry-over from other donors' samples.

This clonotype was seen a handful of times. This sequence joins TRBV25-1 and TRBJ2-5, with 8 bases lining up with TRBD2. There are 15 residues in the CDR3. Germline V lookup: CDR1 MGHDK, CDR2 SYGVNS. V trimming: 2 bases; J trimming: 2 bases; junction bases outside the gene matches: 4. CDR3 sequence reads: CASSELQREQETQYF. The CDR3 nucleotides read TGTGCCAGCAGTGAACTCCAGCGGGAGCAAGAGACCCAGTACTTC.

This clonotype was picked up many times. The V and J genes are TRBV7-4 and TRBJ2-7, with 11 positions matching TRBD2. The CDR3 totals 20 residues. Per germline, CDR1 SGHVT and CDR2 SQSDAQ. V lost 4 bases to trimming and J lost 6 bases; unmatched junction nucleotides: 23. CDR3 nucleotide sequence: TGTGCCAGCAGCTCCCGCGGTTGGGGGGCTAGCGGGGGGAGCACGAGCGAGCAGTACTTC. This encodes CASSSRGWGASGGSTSEQYF.

A single count supports this clonotype. The CDR3 spells CASSLLPQGSTWTGELFF. The CDR3 DNA is TGTGCCAGCAGCCTGCTCCCGCAGGGGTCTACCTGGACCGGGGAGCTGTTTTTT. The chain employs TRBV7-2 and TRBJ2-2; TRBD1 might be the D (6 bases). CDR3 length: 18 residues. CDR1 is SGHTA and CDR2 is FQGNSA in the germline V gene. Trimming stripped 5 bases from V and 5 bases from J, with 24 bases between.

This chain joins TRBV2 and TRBJ2-1, with TRBD2 matching 10 bases. The CDR3 extends over 15 amino acids. V lost 5 bases, J lost 7 bases, and 8 bases stayed unmatched. In germline, CDR1 is SNHLY, CDR2 FYNNEI. The CDR3: CASSSSGGGDNEQFF. The CDR3 DNA sequence: TGTGCCAGCAGTTCGAGCGGGGGGGGGGATAATGAGCAGTTCTTC.

This clonotype was picked up a small number of times. The chain combines TRBV6-5 with TRBJ2-3; the match to TRBD2 covers 7 bases. The CDR3 is 13 residues long. V lost 5 bases, J lost 8 bases, and 7 bases stayed unmatched. Germline CDR1 reads MNHEY; CDR2 reads SVGAGI. As DNA, the CDR3 is TGTGCCAGCAGTATCCGGACTAGACCTACGCAGTATTTT. Amino acids: CASSIRTRPTQYF.

Only a few counts were recorded for this clonotype. The rearrangement joins TRBV6-2 or TRBV6-3 to TRBJ2-7; D not certain. The CDR3 totals 13 residues. The germline V and J ends were trimmed by 7 bases and 0 bases, with 10 bases remaining between them. The germline gives CDR1 MNHEY, CDR2 SVGEGT. For the CDR3, the DNA is TGTGCCAGCAAGAGCGTCAACTCCTACGAGCAGTACTTC. Translating it yields CASKSVNSYEQYF.

This clonotype occurred a few times. This chain links TRBV4-1 with TRBJ2-3; D is ambiguous. Trimming removed 3 bases from V and 6 bases from J, with 13 bases in between. In germline, CDR1 is MGHRA, CDR2 YSYEKL. This CDR3 is built from 14 residues. The CDR3 DNA sequence: TGCGCCAGCAGCCAGCTGGAAATGGGGGATACGCAGTATTTT. Its protein is CASSQLEMGDTQYF.

This rearrangement joins TRBV14 to TRBJ2-7, with no clear D. The V end was cut by 1 base, the J end by 2 bases, with 9 bases between. CDR3 length: 14 amino acids. The germline CDR1 and CDR2 sequences are SGHDN and FVKESK. CDR3 sequence: CASSQVLSPYEQYF. In DNA, the CDR3 is TGTGCCAGCAGCCAAGTGCTATCCCCCTACGAGCAGTACTTC.

This clonotype has at least ten counts. The V gene is TRBV7-8, the J gene TRBJ1-2; tentative D call: TRBD1 (5 bases). The germline V and J ends were trimmed by 4 bases and 3 bases, with 12 bases remaining between them. This CDR3 region has 14 residues. Germline CDR1 is SGHVS and CDR2 is FQNEAQ. The CDR3 coding sequence is TGTGCCAGCAGCTCGGGACGGTTAGACTATGGCTACACCTTC. It yields the protein CASSSGRLDYGYTF.

The chain uses TRBV18 and TRBJ2-5; D is tentatively TRBD1 or TRBD2 (5 bases each). The CDR3 is 14 amino acids. With 0 bases removed from V and 3 bases from J, the gap between germline ends came to 8 bases. Germline assignment: CDR1 KGHSH and CDR2 LQKENI. The CDR3 nucleotides are TGTGCCAGCTCACCACCGGGACCAGAAGAGACCCAGTACTTC. This gives the protein CASSPPGPEETQYF.

In this sample, this clonotype turned up a few times. The genes are TRBV19 and TRBJ2-3; 7 nucleotides line up with TRBD2. Germline CDR1 and CDR2: LNHDA and SQIVND (reference sequence). The CDR3 covers 14 residues. Trimming removed 5 bases from V and 1 base from J; junction bases left unmatched: 3. Written as DNA, the CDR3 is TGTGCCAGTAGTTACGGGAGGCGCACAGATACGCAGTATTTT. This codes for CASSYGRRTDTQYF.

V gene TRBV20-1 combines with J gene TRBJ2-3; TRBD2 aligns across 8 bases. This CDR3 is built from 15 residues. Germline V CDR1 and CDR2: DFQATT, SNEGSKA (reference sequence). Trimming took 5 bases from V and 0 from J; bases not matched to a gene: 7. In nucleotides, the CDR3 is TGCAGTGCTGAAACCCCGGGGGGGAGCACAGATACGCAGTATTTT. Amino acid sequence: CSAETPGGSTDTQYF.

The gene calls are TRBV10-3 and TRBJ2-1; TRBD2 matches 7 bases. The CDR3 spans 15 residues. Germline lookup yields CDR1 ENHRY and CDR2 SYGVKD. V shed 7 bases and J 6 bases; nucleotides not matched to a gene: 12. The DNA for the CDR3 is TGTGCCATCAACAATCGCCGGGACTACTTCAATGAGCAGTTCTTC. It encodes CAINNRRDYFNEQFF.

This chain uses TRBV15 with TRBJ2-2, with D possibly TRBD2 on 6 matching bases. In germline, CDR1 is LNHNV, CDR2 YYDKDF (reference sequence). The CDR3 totals 16 residues. The germline V and J ends were trimmed by 0 bases and 2 bases, with 10 bases remaining between them. CDR3 bases: TGTGCCACCAGCAGAGATCTGACTAGAAACACCGGGGAGCTGTTTTTT. As protein: CATSRDLTRNTGELFF.

The chain recombines TRBV6-5 with TRBJ2-7, with 7 positions matching TRBD2. In germline, CDR1 is MNHEY, CDR2 SVGAGI. V lost 5 bases, J lost 2 bases, and 6 bases stayed unmatched. The CDR3 length is 14 residues. CDR3 residues: CASSTPGLTYEQYF. For the CDR3, the DNA is TGTGCCAGCAGTACGCCGGGACTAACCTACGAGCAGTACTTC.